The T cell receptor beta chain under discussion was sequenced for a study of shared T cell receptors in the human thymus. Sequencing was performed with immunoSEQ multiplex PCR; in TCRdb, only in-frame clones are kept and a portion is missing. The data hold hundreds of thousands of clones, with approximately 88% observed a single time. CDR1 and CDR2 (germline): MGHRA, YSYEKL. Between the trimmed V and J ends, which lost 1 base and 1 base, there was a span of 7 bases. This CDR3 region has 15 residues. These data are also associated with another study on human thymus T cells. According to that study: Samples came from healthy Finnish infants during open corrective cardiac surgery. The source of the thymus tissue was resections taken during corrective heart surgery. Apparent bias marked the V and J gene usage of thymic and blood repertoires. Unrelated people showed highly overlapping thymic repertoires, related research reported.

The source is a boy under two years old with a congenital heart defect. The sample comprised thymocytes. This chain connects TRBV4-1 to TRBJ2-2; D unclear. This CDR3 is CASSQGLENTGELFF. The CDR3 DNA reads TGCGCCAGCAGCCAAGGCCTAGAGAACACCGGGGAGCTGTTTTTT.